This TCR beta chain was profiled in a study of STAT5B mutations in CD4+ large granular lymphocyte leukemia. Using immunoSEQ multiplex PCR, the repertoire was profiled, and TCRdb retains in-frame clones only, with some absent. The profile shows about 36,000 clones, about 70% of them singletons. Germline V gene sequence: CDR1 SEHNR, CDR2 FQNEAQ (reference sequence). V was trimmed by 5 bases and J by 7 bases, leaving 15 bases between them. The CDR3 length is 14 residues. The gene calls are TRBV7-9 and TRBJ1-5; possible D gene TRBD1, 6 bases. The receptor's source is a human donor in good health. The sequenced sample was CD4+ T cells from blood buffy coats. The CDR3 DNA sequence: TGTGCCAGCAGCAATCCGGGGGGCGAACAGCCCCAGCATTTT. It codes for CASSNPGGEQPQHF.